This TCR beta chain originates from a study of human T cells and chemical hapten exposure. V was shortened by 6 bases and J by 1 base, with 1 base between the two germline ends. Germline V gene data show CDR1 as SGHTA and CDR2 as FQGNSA. The CDR3 is made up of 12 amino acids. In this sample, this clonotype turned up many times. The time point denotes: patch test 3, about 24 weeks after DPC sensitization. The treatment is: therapeutic diphenylcyclopropenone sensitization with weekly scalp DPC. TCRdb recomputed calls from the RACE reads with MiXCR, one row per CDR3 protein. The data hold 180,000 or so distinct CDR3 sequences, with about 25% observed a single time.

The starting material was whole blood, obtained in connection with sensitization to the hapten diphenylcyclopropenone (DPC). This sequence was found in a middle-aged woman with alopecia areata. Some clones in this sample may be carry-over from other donors' samples. V usage is TRBV7-2 and J usage is TRBJ2-6; D unclear. In DNA, the CDR3 is TGTGCCAGCAGTTCTGGGGCCAACGTCCTGACTTTC. It translates to CASSSGANVLTF.